The 20 T cell receptor beta chains in this list originate from one sample, sequenced in a study of neurological immune-mediated disorders. In TCRdb, the 5' RACE reads were re-called with MiXCR into one record per CDR3 protein. The sample includes some 54,000 distinct CDR3 sequences, approximately 11% of them seen just once. Documented time point: longitudinal time-point 1 (baseline). Sequencing was carried out using PBMCs. These receptors were taken from a male donor with HTLV-1-associated myelopathy (HAM/TSP).

This clonotype was observed many times. The chain has TRBV28 and TRBJ1-5; a possible D gene is TRBD1 (6 bases). The germline V and J ends were trimmed by 1 base and 3 bases, with 13 bases remaining between them. Germline lookup yields CDR1 MDHEN and CDR2 SYDVKM. The CDR3 covers 16 residues. This CDR3 reads CASSLSGEEYNQPQHF. The DNA for the CDR3 is TGTGCCAGCAGTTTATCAGGGGAGGAGTACAATCAGCCCCAGCATTTT. Full variable domain (remainder filled in from reference TRBV28 and TRBJ1-5): DVKVTQSSRYLVKRTGEKVFLECVQDMDHENMFWYRQDPGLGLRLIYFSYDVKMKEKGDIPEGYSVSREKKERFSLILESASTNQTSMYLCASSLSGEEYNQPQHFGDGTRLSIL.

This clonotype occurred many times. The chain combines TRBV4-3 with TRBJ2-3, with D possibly matching TRBD2 (6 bases). V was cut by 1 base and J by 3 bases, with 11 bases left in between. Per germline, CDR1 LGHNA and CDR2 YSLEER. CDR3 size: 15 residues. In nucleotides, the CDR3 is TGCGCCAGCAGCCAAGCCGGGGGAAGAACAGATACGCAGTATTTT. Its translation: CASSQAGGRTDTQYF.

This chain joins TRBV5-1 and TRBJ1-3; the D gene is possibly TRBD1 (6 bases). Germline V gene lookup returns CDR1 SGHRS and CDR2 YFSETQ. The CDR3 consists of 16 residues. Deletions cut 2 bases from V and 0 bases from J, with 12 bases between. This CDR3 reads CASSFGQGFSGNTIYF. DNA of the CDR3: TGCGCCAGCAGCTTCGGGCAGGGGTTCTCTGGAAACACCATATATTTT.

As regards this clonotype: A much larger clone lies one base from this, so it may be a read error. The chain couples TRBV5-4 to TRBJ1-1; no definite D call. Germline lookup yields CDR1 SGHNT and CDR2 YYREEE (reference sequence). The CDR3 loop spans 15 amino acids. Deletions cut 0 bases from V and 5 bases from J, with 14 bases between. The CDR3 sequence is CASSLVQWAGTEAFF. DNA of the CDR3: TGTGCCAGCAGCTTGGTTCAGTGGGCGGGTACTGAAGCTTTCTTT. Combining the CDR3 with reference TRBV5-4 and TRBJ1-1 gives the whole variable domain ETGVTQSPTHLIKTRGQQVTLRCSSQSGHNTVSWYQQALGQGPQFIFQYYREEENGRGNFPPRFSGLQFPNYSSELNVNALELDDSALYLCASSLVQWAGTEAFFGQGTRLTVV.

This clonotype was observed many times. This rearrangement joins TRBV7-2 to TRBJ1-4; a possible D gene is TRBD1 (5 bases). The germline gives CDR1 SGHTA, CDR2 FQGNSA. The CDR3 consists of 15 residues. V shed 5 bases and J shed 10 bases, with 20 bases lying between them. The CDR3 loop is CASSRGRQGASKLFF. The DNA for the CDR3 is TGTGCCAGCAGCCGAGGACGGCAGGGTGCCTCAAAACTGTTTTTT.

This clonotype was observed many times. The chain is built from TRBV6-6 and TRBJ2-7, with D hard to call. V was cut by 0 bases and J by 3 bases, with 24 bases left in between. Germline CDR1 reads MNHNY; CDR2 reads SVGAGI (reference sequence). This CDR3 region has 19 residues. CDR3 bases: TGTGCCAGCAGTTACTCGCTCGACCCCCGAAACGACCCAAACTACGAGCAGTACTTC. The encoded protein is CASSYSLDPRNDPNYEQYF.

In this sample, this clonotype turned up many times. The chain couples TRBV20-1 to TRBJ1-1, with D hard to call. This CDR3 region has 13 residues. The germline CDR1 and CDR2 sequences are DFQATT and SNEGSKA (reference sequence). V lost 6 bases and J 0 bases, leaving 11 bases between the germline ends. The CDR3 region is CSAPEVLNTEAFF. The CDR3 DNA reads TGCAGTGCACCGGAGGTTTTGAACACTGAAGCTTTCTTT.

The sample holds many counts of this clonotype. The V call is TRBV29-1, the J call TRBJ2-7; D perhaps matches TRBD2 (5 bases). Deletions cut 4 bases from V and 6 bases from J, with 7 bases between. CDR1 is SQVTM, CDR2 ANQGSEA, per germline. This CDR3 has 10 amino acids. The CDR3 DNA follows: TGCAGCGTTGGAGGGCTCGAGCAGTACTTC. Protein sequence: CSVGGLEQYF.

There are many counts of this clonotype. The gene calls are TRBV28 and TRBJ2-5; 8 bases line up with TRBD1. Germline trimming cut 5 bases from V and 4 bases from J; bases unmatched to any gene: 6. This CDR3 spans 14 amino acids. Germline V gene data show CDR1 as MDHEN and CDR2 as SYDVKM. CDR3 DNA: TGTGCCAGCAGTGGACCAGGGGGCGGAGAGACCCAGTACTTC. Translated: CASSGPGGGETQYF.

This clonotype was detected ten times or more. The chain recombines TRBV20-1 with TRBJ1-2; possibly TRBD1 for D (5 bases). The CDR3 is 13 amino acids. CDR1 is DFQATT and CDR2 is SNEGSKA in the germline V gene (reference sequence). Trimming stripped 0 bases from V and 8 bases from J, with 13 bases between. CDR3 amino acids: CSARDPGTEGYTF. In DNA form, the CDR3 reads TGCAGTGCTAGAGATCCGGGGACGGAGGGCTACACCTTC.

This clonotype has a count of ten or more. The chain employs TRBV28 and TRBJ1-6; no clear D gene. Germline lookup yields CDR1 MDHEN and CDR2 SYDVKM. This CDR3 has 15 amino acids. Trimming shortened V by 1 base and J by 7 bases, and 11 bases separated the two germline ends. The CDR3 nucleotides read TGTGCCAGCAGTTTATCGGCAGGTCGCAATTCACCCCTCCACTTT. This codes for CASSLSAGRNSPLHF. Drawing the rest from reference TRBV28 and TRBJ1-6, the complete variable domain is DVKVTQSSRYLVKRTGEKVFLECVQDMDHENMFWYRQDPGLGLRLIYFSYDVKMKEKGDIPEGYSVSREKKERFSLILESASTNQTSMYLCASSLSAGRNSPLHFGNGTRLTVT.

The chain is built from TRBV3-1 and TRBJ2-5, with D maybe TRBD1 (5 bases). Per germline, CDR1 LGHDT and CDR2 YNNKEL (reference sequence). The CDR3 is 13 amino acids. Trimming stripped 5 bases from V and 5 bases from J, with 12 bases between. In nucleotides, the CDR3 is TGTGCCAGCAGCTCCGGACATGGGGAGACCCAGTACTTC. This sequence encodes CASSSGHGETQYF.

This clonotype was picked up many times. Germline is not matched at one junction end, which may reflect a read error. The rearrangement links TRBV2 to TRBJ2-7; TRBD1 matches at 7 bases. This CDR3 spans 13 amino acids. Per germline, CDR1 SNHLY and CDR2 FYNNEI. For the CDR3, the DNA is TGTGCCAGCAGGCGACGCCCTCCCGGGACAGACAAATTC. Protein product: CASRRRPPGTDKF.

This sequence joins TRBV18 and TRBJ2-3, with a tentative D call TRBD2 (5 bases). Germline V CDR1 and CDR2: KGHSH, LQKENI. CDR3 length equals 14 residues. V lost 4 bases to trimming and J lost 15 bases, with 23 bases between them. The CDR3 loop is CASSRGNLDGRGYF. In DNA, the CDR3 is TGTGCCAGCTCACGGGGAAATTTGGACGGCCGGGGTTATTTT.

This clonotype was counted ten times or more. DNA of the CDR3: TGTGCCAGCAGCCCCAAATACCAGGGAGGGATCACCATATATTTT. Protein: CASSPKYQGGITIYF. The genes are TRBV3-1 and TRBJ1-3; maybe TRBD1 (5 bases). The germline V gene has CDR1 LGHDT and CDR2 YNNKEL (reference sequence). Trimming removed 4 bases from V and 9 bases from J, with 19 bases in between. The CDR3 spans 15 residues. Complete variable domain (other parts from reference TRBV3-1 and TRBJ1-3): DTAVSQTPKYLVTQMGNDKSIKCEQNLGHDTMYWYKQDSKKFLKIMFSYNNKELIINETVPNRFSPKSPDKAHLNLHINSLELGDSAVYFCASSPKYQGGITIYFGEGSWLTVV.

Only a few counts were recorded for this clonotype. The chain combines TRBV27 with TRBJ1-5; D gene uncertain. CDR3 length: 12 amino acids. Trimming removed 6 bases from V and 7 bases from J, with 10 bases in between. In germline, CDR1 is MNHEY, CDR2 SMNVEV (reference sequence). In DNA, the CDR3 is TGTGCCAGCAGGGGGTTTCGACAGCCCCAGCATTTT. Its protein is CASRGFRQPQHF.

This clonotype has at least ten counts. This chain connects TRBV12-3 or TRBV12-4 to TRBJ2-5, with 8 bases aligning to TRBD2. CDR3 length: 15 residues. J lost 5 bases, V lost 4 bases, and 9 bases had no gene match. In DNA form, the CDR3 reads TGTGCCAGCAGTTCCGGGACTAGTTGGTATGAGACCCAGTACTTC. It is translated as CASSSGTSWYETQYF.

This clonotype has ten or more counts. The chain combines TRBV20-1 with TRBJ2-6, with TRBD2 matching over 8 bases. The CDR3 is made up of 13 amino acids. Germline V lookup: CDR1 DFQATT, CDR2 SNEGSKA (reference sequence). Trimming removed 6 bases from V and 4 bases from J; junction bases left unmatched: 2. As DNA, the CDR3 is TGCAGTGCATCGGGGGGGGGGGCCAACGTCCTGACTTTC. This encodes CSASGGGANVLTF.

At least ten counts were recorded for this clonotype. This chain uses TRBV20-1 with TRBJ2-7, with 10 bases aligning to TRBD2. The CDR3 contains 13 residues. J gave up 5 bases and V 3 bases, and 4 bases lay outside the gene matches. The germline gives CDR1 DFQATT, CDR2 SNEGSKA (reference sequence). The CDR3 sequence is CSASKRGGHEQYF. The CDR3 DNA is TGCAGTGCTAGTAAGCGGGGGGGCCACGAGCAGTACTTC.

In the case of this clonotype: Being one base from a much bigger clone, this may be a read error. The V gene is TRBV7-9, the J gene TRBJ1-3, with D tentatively TRBD1 (6 bases). Germline V gene sequence: CDR1 SEHNR, CDR2 FQNEAQ (reference sequence). CDR3 length equals 13 residues. V dropped 5 bases and J dropped 6 bases, with 11 bases sitting between them. The CDR3 nucleotides read TGTGCCAGCAGCGCAGGGGCTGCAAACACCATATATTTT. This codes for CASSAGAANTIYF.